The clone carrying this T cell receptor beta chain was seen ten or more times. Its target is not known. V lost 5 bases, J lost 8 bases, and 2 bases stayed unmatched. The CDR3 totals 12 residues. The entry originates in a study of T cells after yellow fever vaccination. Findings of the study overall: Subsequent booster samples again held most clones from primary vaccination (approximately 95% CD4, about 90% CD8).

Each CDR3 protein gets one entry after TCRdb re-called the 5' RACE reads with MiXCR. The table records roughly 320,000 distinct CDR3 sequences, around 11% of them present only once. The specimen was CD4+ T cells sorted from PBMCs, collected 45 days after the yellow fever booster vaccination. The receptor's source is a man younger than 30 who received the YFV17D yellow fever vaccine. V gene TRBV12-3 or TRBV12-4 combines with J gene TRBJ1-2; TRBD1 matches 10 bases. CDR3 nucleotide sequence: TGTGCCAGCAGTCGGGACAGGGGAGGCTACACCTTC. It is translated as CASSRDRGGYTF.